Below, 18 T cell receptor beta chains from the same sample are listed, as sequenced in a study of CD8+CD57+ T cells in acquired aplastic anemia. Profiling that covered TCR beta VDJ and CDR3 relied on genomic DNA as its template. TCRdb re-called the reads with MiXCR, one entry per CDR3 protein. The sample records just over 450,000 distinct CDR3 sequences, 25% to 40% being singletons. An expansion of CD8+CD57+ cells by flow cytometry had been shown in patients chosen for sequencing. The sequenced sample was sorted CD4+, CD8+, or CD8+CD57+ T cells (not recorded which) from PBMCs. These receptors were taken from a human donor with aplastic anemia.

This clonotype was seen repeatedly, ten times or more. The gene calls are TRBV20-1 and TRBJ1-5; tentative D call: TRBD1 (5 bases). Germline-derived CDR1 and CDR2 are DFQATT and SNEGSKA (reference sequence). CDR3 length: 14 amino acids. Trimming cost V 1 base and J 0 bases, with 7 bases left between them. The CDR3 DNA reads TGCAGTGCTAGAGCAGGGATTAGCAATCAGCCCCAGCATTTT. It yields the protein CSARAGISNQPQHF.

The chain has TRBV7-3 and TRBJ1-6, with 9 bases matching TRBD1. V shed 5 bases and J 7 bases; nucleotides not matched to a gene: 12. Germline CDR1 reads SGHTA; CDR2 reads FQGTGA. The CDR3 sequence is 17 residues long. The CDR3: CASSQILGQGINSPLHF. The CDR3 DNA reads as TGTGCCAGCAGCCAAATTCTGGGACAGGGAATCAATTCACCCCTCCACTTT.

The sample holds a few counts of this clonotype. J is TRBJ1-2 and V is TRBV12-3 or TRBV12-4; D gene unclear. The CDR3 runs 17 residues. V shed 1 base and J shed 4 bases, with 19 bases lying between them. The CDR3 sequence is CASSLVLARRNPYGYTF. CDR3 in DNA: TGTGCCAGCAGTTTAGTCTTGGCGCGCAGAAACCCCTATGGCTACACCTTC.

This clonotype was found many times. The V call is TRBV19, the J call TRBJ2-7; 8 bases map to TRBD1. Per the germline V gene, CDR1 is LNHDA and CDR2 is SQIVND (reference sequence). This CDR3 region has 15 residues. Trimming at V came to 5 bases and at J to 1 base, leaving 7 bases not matched to a gene. For the CDR3, the DNA is TGTGCCAGTAGTTCACGGACAGGGCCTTCCTACGAGCAGTACTTC. It translates to CASSSRTGPSYEQYF.

The chain carries TRBV11-2 and TRBJ2-3; D is perhaps TRBD2 (6 bases). The V end lost 5 bases, the J end lost 7 bases, and 10 bases lay between the germline ends. In germline, CDR1 is SGHAT, CDR2 FQNNGV. The CDR3 extends over 12 amino acids. For the CDR3, the DNA is TGTGCCAGCAGCGAGGCGGGGAATACGCAGTATTTT. This gives the protein CASSEAGNTQYF. Filled out from reference TRBV11-2 and TRBJ2-3, the complete variable domain reads EAGVAQSPRYKIIEKRQSVAFWCNPISGHATLYWYQQILGQGPKLLIQFQNNGVVDDSQLPKDRFSAERLKGVDSTLKIQPAKLEDSAVYLCASSEAGNTQYFGPGTRLTVL.

V and J are TRBV11-1 and TRBJ2-5; TRBD2 matches at 11 bases. V lost 5 bases and J lost 2; bases outside the gene matches: 10. The CDR3 has 17 amino acids. Germline CDR1 reads SGHAT; CDR2 reads FQDESV (reference sequence). CDR3 residues: CASSQFLTSGAQETQYF. In DNA form, the CDR3 reads TGTGCCAGCAGCCAATTTTTGACTAGCGGGGCACAAGAGACCCAGTACTTC.

This clonotype was seen a handful of times. The chain carries TRBV15 and TRBJ1-1; no firm D call. Germline-derived CDR1 and CDR2 are LNHNV and YYDKDF (reference sequence). This CDR3 region has 13 residues. V dropped 6 bases and J dropped 4 bases, with 12 bases sitting between them. CDR3 bases: TGTGCCACCAGTTCGAATGAGGGCACTGAAGCTTTCTTT. Translating it yields CATSSNEGTEAFF.

CDR3 sequence reads: CASGLSGLQETQYF. The CDR3 nucleotides read TGTGCTAGTGGTTTGTCCGGACTCCAAGAGACCCAGTACTTC. The rearrangement links TRBV12-5 to TRBJ2-5; tentatively, D is TRBD2 (5 bases). Per the germline V gene, CDR1 is LGHNT and CDR2 is FRNRAP. V lost 2 bases and J 1 base, leaving 8 bases between the germline ends. The CDR3 totals 14 residues.

This chain uses TRBV9 with TRBJ2-7; D is perhaps TRBD2 (6 bases). Deletions cut 0 bases from V and 7 bases from J, with 17 bases between. Germline V gives CDR1 SGDLS, CDR2 YYNGEE. There are 15 residues in the CDR3. This chain's CDR3 is CASSVDGAARGEQYF. CDR3 in DNA: TGTGCCAGCAGCGTAGATGGTGCAGCCCGGGGGGAGCAGTACTTC.

In this sample, this clonotype turned up many times. This chain uses TRBV19 with TRBJ2-7; D call uncertain. The germline V gene encodes CDR1 LNHDA and CDR2 SQIVND (reference sequence). Trimming stripped 4 bases from V and 2 bases from J, with 9 bases between. The CDR3 extends over 13 amino acids. The CDR3 DNA follows: TGTGCCAGTAGTACGTCTCTTCCCTACGAGCAGTACTTC. It yields the protein CASSTSLPYEQYF.

The J gene is TRBJ1-1, the V gene TRBV10-1; 10 bases line up with TRBD1. CDR1 and CDR2 from the germline V gene are WNHNN and SYGVQD (reference sequence). Germline trimming cut 6 bases from V and 0 bases from J; bases unmatched to any gene: 10. CDR3 length equals 17 residues. As DNA, the CDR3 is TGCGCCAGCAGCGACGTCCCGGGACAGGGGATGAACACTGAAGCTTTCTTT. Translation: CASSDVPGQGMNTEAFF.

The chain has TRBV19 and TRBJ2-7, with D tentatively TRBD2 (6 bases). V gave up 9 bases and J gave up 3 bases, with 21 bases separating them. Germline loops: CDR1 LNHDA, CDR2 SQIVND (reference sequence). This CDR3 spans 15 amino acids. Here the CDR3 DNA reads TGTGCCAGCAGACCGGGGGAACAGTGGGACTACGAGCAGTACTTC. Amino acids: CASRPGEQWDYEQYF.

This clonotype came up a few times. This rearrangement joins TRBV18 to TRBJ1-6; the match to TRBD1 covers 7 bases. Germline CDR1 and CDR2: KGHSH and LQKENI. With 3 bases clipped from V and 7 bases from J, the junction kept 9 bases outside the gene matches. This CDR3 contains 16 residues. Here the CDR3 reads CASSPGGRGTNSPLHF. In DNA form, the CDR3 reads TGTGCCAGCTCACCGGGCGGCAGGGGGACGAATTCACCCCTCCACTTT.

This clonotype was detected ten times or more. The chain employs TRBV29-1 and TRBJ1-1; D gene ambiguous. Trimming removed 6 bases at V and 3 bases at J, with 5 bases between. Germline-derived CDR1 and CDR2 are SQVTM and ANQGSEA. The CDR3 loop spans 10 amino acids. CDR3 loop: CSVHDTEAFF. As DNA, the CDR3 is TGCAGCGTCCATGACACTGAAGCTTTCTTT.

J is TRBJ2-1 and V is TRBV11-2; a weak D match, TRBD1 (6 bases). The V end was cut by 2 bases, the J end by 6 bases, with 14 bases between. The CDR3 is made up of 15 amino acids. The V gene's germline CDR1 is SGHAT and CDR2 FQNNGV. The CDR3, as DNA: TGTGCCAGCAGCTTAAGCAGGGGTAGCTTCAATGAGCAGTTCTTC. Translated: CASSLSRGSFNEQFF.

This clonotype was observed a handful of times. V usage is TRBV5-4 and J usage is TRBJ2-7, with 15 bases matching TRBD2. The germline V gene has CDR1 SGHNT and CDR2 YYREEE (reference sequence). J was trimmed by 2 bases and V by 3 bases; bases with no gene match: 9. The CDR3 covers 18 residues. This chain's CDR3 is CASSSWTSGRGPAYEQYF. The CDR3 region has the DNA TGTGCCAGCAGCTCCTGGACTAGCGGGAGGGGTCCAGCCTACGAGCAGTACTTC.

In this sample, this clonotype turned up once. One end of the junction does not line up with germline, which may come from a read error. V is TRBV15 and J is TRBJ1-5; D is ambiguous. This CDR3 is 14 amino acids long. Per the germline V gene, CDR1 is LNHNV and CDR2 is YYDKDF (reference sequence). CDR3 residues: CATGRDSGSVDEHF. The CDR3 nucleotides are TGTGCCACCGGCAGAGATAGCGGGAGCGTGGATGAGCATTTT.

The chain joins TRBV11-2 to TRBJ2-3; D unresolved. The ends were cut back, 2 bases at V and 2 bases at J, with 14 bases in the middle. Germline lookup yields CDR1 SGHAT and CDR2 FQNNGV. This CDR3 is 16 amino acids long. CDR3 nucleotides: TGTGCCAGCAGCTTATTCCGCTTGAGGTACACAGATACGCAGTATTTT. Its protein is CASSLFRLRYTDTQYF.